A single T cell receptor (beta chain) is shown here with its context. Measured with immunoSEQ multiplex PCR; TCRdb has only the in-frame clones, and not every one. The sample contains fewer than 200,000 clones, approximately 80% of which appear only once. The data belong to a study of blood T cell repertoires in COVID-19. This CDR3 comprises 13 residues. Germline-derived CDR1 and CDR2 are LNHDA and SQIVND (reference sequence). V was trimmed by 6 bases and J by 9 bases, leaving 15 bases between them. Followed over time, Seattle patients had been enrolled while infection was active. Sequencing was carried out using peripheral blood. V is TRBV19 and J is TRBJ2-4, with a tentative D call TRBD2 (6 bases). The receptor was isolated from a woman aged 40-49 years with COVID-19, enrolled during active disease. CDR3 residues: CASSNDLGGIQYF. CDR3 bases: TGTGCCAGTAGCAACGATCTCGGGGGCATTCAGTACTTC.